The rows below give T cell receptor beta chains drawn from one sample of a study of blood T cell repertoires in COVID-19. TCRdb keeps only in-frame clones here, not all; method: immunoSEQ multiplex PCR. The sample yields around 43,000 clones, more than 75% seen once. The material sequenced was peripheral blood. These receptors all come from a man between 65 and 85 years old with acute or convalescent COVID-19. Both conserved end residues are part of each CDR3. The order of the fields is V gene, J gene, CDR3 protein.

TRBV18,TRBJ1-5,CASSPRSAASNQPQHF
TRBV11-3,TRBJ1-4,CASSLGSRSYEKLFF
TRBV19,TRBJ2-1,CASSIRTGSYNEQFF
TRBV5-1,TRBJ1-4,CASSPGDSATNEKLFF
TRBV2,TRBJ2-5,CASRDTGTGGEETQYF
TRBV6-5,TRBJ1-2,CASSPFQGFVGYTF
TRBV4-3,TRBJ2-3,CASSRGTGEDTQYF
TRBV19,TRBJ2-3,CASRRGTGTDTQYF
TRBV6-6,TRBJ2-2,CASSYSRNTGELFF
TRBV4-3,TRBJ1-4,CASSQAVSGTNEKLFF
TRBV6-5,TRBJ1-3,CASRATGARNTIYF